This is a list of T cell receptor beta chains from one sample in a study of identical twins. In TCRdb, the 5' RACE reads were re-called with MiXCR into one record per CDR3 protein. Here the sample spans 650,000 to 750,000 distinct CDR3 sequences, 21% being singletons. These data were also reused for a study on T cells expressing NK-cell markers.

Specimen: PBMCs. These receptors were obtained from a woman aged 18-29 years in good health. Both conserved end residues are part of each CDR3. A D gene is named only where the DNA matches it firmly. Clone size is stated in some rows and not others, as once, few, many or a class when expanded.

d_gene	v_gene	abundance	j_gene	CDR3nt	CDR3aa
.	TRBV6-5	.	TRBJ2-7	TGTGCCAGCAGTTACGTACTGGGGGATACCTACGAGCAGTACTTC	CASSYVLGDTYEQYF
.	TRBV20-1	few	TRBJ2-1	TGCAGTGCTAGCAGGACTACACCGTGGGAGCAGTTCTTC	CSASRTTPWEQFF
.	TRBV12-3/TRBV12-4	.	TRBJ2-5	TGTGCCAGCAGTTTTCAGGTTGAGACCCAGTACTTC	CASSFQVETQYF
.	TRBV5-1	.	TRBJ2-1	TGCGCCAGCAGCTTGCTTCCCCTGGAGGAGCAGTTCTTC	CASSLLPLEEQFF
TRBD2	TRBV7-2	.	TRBJ2-3	TGTGCCAGCAGCTTAGTATCCGGGGGGGTGACAGATACGCAGTATTTT	CASSLVSGGVTDTQYF
TRBD2	TRBV20-1	.	TRBJ2-7	TGCAGTGCTAGAGGACTAGCGGGAGAAGTGCGGTACGAGCAGTACTTC	CSARGLAGEVRYEQYF
.	TRBV29-1	many	TRBJ2-2	TGCAGCGTTGGAGCCCTAGCGTTGAACACCGGGGAGCTGTTTTTT	CSVGALALNTGELFF
TRBD2	TRBV29-1	medium-sized	TRBJ2-1	TGCAGCGTTGAGGTAGCGGGAGTTTTTTACTCCTACAATGAGCAGTTCTTC	CSVEVAGVFYSYNEQFF
.	TRBV18	few	TRBJ2-4	TGTGCCAGCTCACCAAAAGGGCTCTGGAACATTCAGTACTTC	CASSPKGLWNIQYF
TRBD1	TRBV15	.	TRBJ2-7	TGTGCCACCAGCAGCAAAAGACAGGGCCCCCACGAGCAGTACTTC	CATSSKRQGPHEQYF
.	TRBV6-7	.	TRBJ2-1	TGTGCCAGCAGTAAACGAGGGCTAGCGTCTATCCGCTACAATGAGCAGTTCTTC	CASSKRGLASIRYNEQFF
.	TRBV29-1	few	TRBJ2-2	TGCAGCGGAAAGGGGGGGGACTACACCGGGGAGCTGTTTTTT	CSGKGGDYTGELFF
.	TRBV15	.	TRBJ2-2	TGTGCCACCAGCAGAGAGATTGGGGCCCACAACACCGGGGAGCTGTTTTTT	CATSREIGAHNTGELFF
TRBD2	TRBV2	.	TRBJ2-1	TGTGCCAGCAGTGTAACTAGCGAGGAGTTCTTC	CASSVTSEEFF
TRBD1	TRBV5-5	many	TRBJ2-7	TGTGCCAGCAGCCAGGGACAGGGGGGGTACGAGCAGTACTTC	CASSQGQGGYEQYF
TRBD2	TRBV5-1	.	TRBJ2-1	TGCGCCAGCAGCTTGGCAGGGACTAGATCGTCGAATGAGCAGTTCTTC	CASSLAGTRSSNEQFF
.	TRBV11-2	.	TRBJ2-7	TGTGCCAGCAGCTTGGTCCAGTCCCCCGAGCAGTACTTC	CASSLVQSPEQYF
.	TRBV5-6	many	TRBJ1-1	TGTGCCAGCAGCTTGGAAGTTCAGGGGTTGACCACTGAAGCTTTCTTT	CASSLEVQGLTTEAFF
.	TRBV7-7	many	TRBJ2-2	TGTGCCAGCAGCTTATCCCCCCGTGGTAGAGGCGGGGAGCTGTTTTTT	CASSLSPRGRGGELFF
TRBD2	TRBV3-1	few	TRBJ2-7	TGTGCCAGCAGCCAAGTAAGCCGGCGGGGGGCCTACGAGCAGTACTTC	CASSQVSRRGAYEQYF
TRBD2	TRBV29-1	many	TRBJ2-1	TGCAGCGTGGCGGGACTAGCGCGCCAAAGCTCCTACAATGAGCAGTTCTTC	CSVAGLARQSSYNEQFF
TRBD1	TRBV3-1	.	TRBJ1-6	TGTGCCAGCAGCTCCCGGGACAGGGGGTCTTCACCCCTCCACTTT	CASSSRDRGSSPLHF
.	TRBV20-1	few	TRBJ2-3	TGCAGTCCACTACAGGGCCGGGAGGATACGCAGTATTTT	CSPLQGREDTQYF
TRBD2	TRBV7-3	once	TRBJ2-6	TGTGCCAGCAGCTTCTCGGGGGGTTCAGGGGCCAACGTCCTGACTTTC	CASSFSGGSGANVLTF
.	TRBV11-1	many	TRBJ2-1	TGTGCCAGCAGCCCCCACCTTCAAGCGGGCATACTAGTATACAATGAGCAGTTCTTC	CASSPHLQAGILVYNEQFF
TRBD1	TRBV5-1	many	TRBJ2-3	TGCGCCAGCAGCTCCCGACAGGGGGCTATCACAGATACGCAGTATTTT	CASSSRQGAITDTQYF
.	TRBV4-3	.	TRBJ2-1	TGCGCCAGCAGCCAAGAGATGGGAACGCATCCTTATTTCTTC	CASSQEMGTHPYFF
TRBD1	TRBV20-1	.	TRBJ1-1	TGCAGTGCTAGACTGGGACAGCCGAACACTGAAGCTTTCTTT	CSARLGQPNTEAFF
TRBD1	TRBV28	few	TRBJ2-7	TGTGCCAGCAGTTTACAGACTGGGACAGCGGACTACGAGCAGTACTTC	CASSLQTGTADYEQYF
.	TRBV5-1	few	TRBJ2-1	TGCGCCAGCAGCTTGACCCCCCTAACCTTCCAATCTGAGCAGTTCTTC	CASSLTPLTFQSEQFF
.	TRBV18	.	TRBJ1-2	TGTGCCAGCTCATCAGAGAACAGGGACGGCTACACCTTC	CASSSENRDGYTF
.	TRBV6-5	many	TRBJ2-3	TGTGCCAGCAGAACTACAGATACGCAGTATTTT	CASRTTDTQYF
TRBD1	TRBV11-2	.	TRBJ1-1	TGTGCCAGCAGCTTACCGGACAGGGGGGGTGAAGCTTTCTTT	CASSLPDRGGEAFF
.	TRBV20-1	many	TRBJ1-6	TGCAGTGCTTACGGGACTCAATACGGGAGTTCACCCCTCCACTTT	CSAYGTQYGSSPLHF
.	TRBV6-5	.	TRBJ2-1	TGTGCCAGCAGTTACGGGACCCGCTCCTACAATGAGCAGTTCTTC	CASSYGTRSYNEQFF
TRBD1	TRBV11-2	.	TRBJ1-2	TGTGCCAGCAGCTTACTTCCCGGGACAGGGACCTATGGCTACACCTTC	CASSLLPGTGTYGYTF
.	TRBV9	many	TRBJ2-2	TGTGCCAGCAGCGTAGCTGTCGGGGAGCTGTTTTTT	CASSVAVGELFF
.	TRBV30	.	TRBJ1-1	TGTGCCTGGAGTGTGAACTCTCTGAGGACTGAAGCTTTCTTT	CAWSVNSLRTEAFF
TRBD2	TRBV9	many	TRBJ2-3	TGTGCCAGCAGCACCCTCAGTAGCGGGACTGGCACAGATACGCAGTATTTT	CASSTLSSGTGTDTQYF
.	TRBV7-3	few	TRBJ2-1	TGTGCCAGCAGCTCCGCCCCATACTACAATGAGCAGTTCTTC	CASSSAPYYNEQFF
.	TRBV6-1	few	TRBJ1-5	TGTGCCAGCAGTGAGGGGAGGGGTCGACAGCCCCAGCATTTT	CASSEGRGRQPQHF
.	TRBV5-1	few	TRBJ1-4	TGCGCCAGCAGCTTGATGGGGGGCATAGGCGAAAAACTGTTTTTT	CASSLMGGIGEKLFF
.	TRBV3-1	few	TRBJ2-7	TGTGCCAGCAGCCAAGATCCTGTCGGGGTACGGGCTTACGAGCAGTACTTC	CASSQDPVGVRAYEQYF
TRBD1	TRBV20-1	.	TRBJ2-7	TGCAGTGCCATTACAGGGGCTTTCTCCTACGAGCAGTACTTC	CSAITGAFSYEQYF
TRBD1	TRBV4-1	.	TRBJ2-5	TGCGCCAGCAGCCGGGACAGGGGGCTAAGAGAGACCCAGTACTTC	CASSRDRGLRETQYF
.	TRBV2	.	TRBJ1-2	TGTGCCAGCAAGCGGGGTTACGGCTATGGCTACACCTTC	CASKRGYGYGYTF
.	TRBV12-3/TRBV12-4	few	TRBJ2-7	TGTGCCAGCAGTTTCTTCGCGTATAGCTCCTACGAGCAGTACTTC	CASSFFAYSSYEQYF
.	TRBV7-2	few	TRBJ1-2	TGTGCCAGCAGCTTCACCGGGACAATCAACTATGGCTACACCTTC	CASSFTGTINYGYTF